This TCR beta chain was captured by sequencing in a study of shared clonotypes between healthy human individuals. The data were produced by immunoSEQ multiplex PCR, yet TCRdb's version contains in-frame clones alone and is incomplete. Of approximately 2,300,000 clones listed, 85% to 95% are singletons. Trimming shortened V by 0 bases and J by 0 bases, and 9 bases separated the two germline ends. Germline V lookup: CDR1 LNHNV, CDR2 YYDKDF (reference sequence). This CDR3 is 16 amino acids long. The rearrangement uses TRBV15 and TRBJ2-4; D not resolved. Sequencing was carried out using naive CD4+ T cells from PBMCs. Subset: CD45RA+ positively selected. This TCR was sampled from a man aged 18-30 years in good health. Some clones in this sample may be carry-over from other donors' samples. CDR3 region: CATSRDTRTAKNIQYF. CDR3 DNA sequence: TGTGCCACCAGCAGAGATACTCGGACAGCCAAAAACATTCAGTACTTC. The full variable domain, rest sourced from reference TRBV15 and TRBJ2-4, is DAMVIQNPRYQVTQFGKPVTLSCSQTLNHNVMYWYQQKSSQAPKLLFHYYDKDFNNEADTPDNFQSRRPNTSFCFLDIRSPGLGDTAMYLCATSRDTRTAKNIQYFGAGTRLSVL.